The TCR beta chain described here comes from a study of T cells in Graves' hyperthyroidism and ophthalmopathy. The germline V gene has CDR1 MDHEN and CDR2 SYDVKM. Trimming removed 6 bases from V and 3 bases from J; junction bases left unmatched: 6. CDR3 length: 14 residues. In patients aged 18 to 65, hyperthyroidism was newly diagnosed, with duration under 2 months. Ten or more counts support this clonotype. RNA transcripts provided the source from which TCR beta CDR3 regions were amplified. TCR CDR3 regions were first amplified by RT-PCR with HTBI primers. TCRdb re-called the multiplex PCR reads through MiXCR, storing one row per CDR3 protein. The top ten hold around 30% of the sample, which has about 280,000 distinct CDR3 sequences, under 30% seen once.

The clonotype was recovered from a man aged 40-50 years with Graves' hyperthyroidism that later progressed to Graves' ophthalmopathy. Sample: blood. The rearrangement uses TRBV28 and TRBJ2-5; 8 positions match TRBD1. The CDR3 sequence is CASRARGQEETQYF. CDR3 coding DNA: TGTGCCAGCAGAGCCAGGGGACAGGAAGAGACCCAGTACTTC.